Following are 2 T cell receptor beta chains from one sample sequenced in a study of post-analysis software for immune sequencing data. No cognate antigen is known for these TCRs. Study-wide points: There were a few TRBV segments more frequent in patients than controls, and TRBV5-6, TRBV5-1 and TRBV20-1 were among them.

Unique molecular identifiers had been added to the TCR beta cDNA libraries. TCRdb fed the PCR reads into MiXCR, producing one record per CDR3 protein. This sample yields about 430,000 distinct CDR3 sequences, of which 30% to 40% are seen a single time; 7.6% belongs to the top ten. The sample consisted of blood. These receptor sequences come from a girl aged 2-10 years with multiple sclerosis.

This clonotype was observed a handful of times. CDR3 sequence reads: CASSQGLAQRYEQYF. For the CDR3, the DNA is TGTGCCAGCAGCCAAGGGTTAGCACAGAGGTACGAGCAGTACTTC. The V gene is TRBV14, the J gene TRBJ2-7, with D hard to call. Germline V gives CDR1 SGHDN, CDR2 FVKESK. The V end was cut by 1 base, the J end by 4 bases, with 14 bases between. This CDR3 comprises 15 residues.

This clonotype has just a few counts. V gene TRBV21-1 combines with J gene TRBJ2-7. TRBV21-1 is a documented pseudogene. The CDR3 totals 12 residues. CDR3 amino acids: CASSKEYHEQYF. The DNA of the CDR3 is TGTGCCAGCAGCAAAGAGTACCATGAGCAGTACTTC.